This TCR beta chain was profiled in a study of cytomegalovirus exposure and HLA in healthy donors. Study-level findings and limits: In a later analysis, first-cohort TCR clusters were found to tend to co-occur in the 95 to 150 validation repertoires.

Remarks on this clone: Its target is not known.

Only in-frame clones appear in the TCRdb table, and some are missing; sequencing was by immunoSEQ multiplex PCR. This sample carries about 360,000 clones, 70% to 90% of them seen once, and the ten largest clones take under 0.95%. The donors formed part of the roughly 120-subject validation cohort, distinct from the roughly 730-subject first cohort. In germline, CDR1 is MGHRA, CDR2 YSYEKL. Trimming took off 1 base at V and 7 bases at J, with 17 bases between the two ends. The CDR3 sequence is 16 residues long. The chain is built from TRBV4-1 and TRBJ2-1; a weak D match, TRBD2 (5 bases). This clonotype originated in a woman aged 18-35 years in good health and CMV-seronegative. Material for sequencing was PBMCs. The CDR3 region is CASSQGVRASGNEQFF. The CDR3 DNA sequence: TGCGCCAGCAGCCAAGGGGTGAGGGCCTCGGGGAATGAGCAGTTCTTC.